One and the same sample provided the 14 T cell receptor beta chains below, sequenced in a study of control samples from healthy donors and cancer patients. The assay was immunoSEQ multiplex PCR, and TCRdb's table has in-frame clones only and misses some. Here the sample spans over 200,000 clones, about 80% being singletons. Sequencing was performed on PBMCs. The receptors here all came from a woman in her fifties or sixties with lung cancer.

This clone was counted a few times. The chain recombines TRBV29-1 with TRBJ2-3; no firm D call. The CDR3 consists of 11 residues. CDR1 is SQVTM and CDR2 is ANQGSEA in the germline V gene. Trimming pared 5 bases from V and 9 bases from J, leaving 12 bases between. CDR3 sequence: CSVNKKNTQYF. In nucleotides, the CDR3 is TGCAGCGTTAATAAGAAAAACACGCAGTATTTT.

This clone was seen only once. V gene TRBV6-5 combines with J gene TRBJ2-7; 7 positions agree with TRBD2. The germline V gene encodes CDR1 MNHEY and CDR2 SVGAGI. CDR3 size: 15 residues. Unmatched junction bases numbered 10, after V lost 8 bases and J lost 0 bases. CDR3 in DNA: TGTGCCAGCTCTTCCCCCCTAGCGGTCTCCTACGAGCAGTACTTC. Amino acid sequence: CASSSPLAVSYEQYF.

The chain recombines TRBV7-2 with TRBJ2-1; a possible D gene is TRBD2 (5 bases). Germline V gene data show CDR1 as SGHTA and CDR2 as FQGNSA. V was cut by 2 bases and J by 1 base, with 15 bases left in between. The CDR3 consists of 17 residues. Written as DNA, the CDR3 is TGTGCCAGCAGCTTAACCCGAGGGAGTCGGTCCTACAATGAGCAGTTCTTC. Translated: CASSLTRGSRSYNEQFF.

The chain has TRBV30 and TRBJ1-5; D uncertain. Germline loops: CDR1 GTSNPN, CDR2 SVGIG (reference sequence). The CDR3 covers 12 residues. V lost 2 bases and J lost 9, with 11 bases in between. The CDR3 DNA is TGTGCCTGGAGTAATGGTCAAGGGCCCCAGCATTTT. Protein sequence: CAWSNGQGPQHF.

The chain uses TRBV2 and TRBJ1-2; TRBD1 is a possible D gene (6 bases). Germline lookup yields CDR1 SNHLY and CDR2 FYNNEI. V was pared by 3 bases and J by 3 bases, with 20 bases between. This CDR3 is 17 amino acids long. The CDR3 protein is CASSEILGGLLDYGYTF. The CDR3 coding sequence is TGTGCCAGCAGTGAGATCCTGGGGGGCTTACTAGACTATGGCTACACCTTC.

The chain couples TRBV11-3 to TRBJ2-7, with D hard to call. The germline V gene encodes CDR1 SGHNT and CDR2 YENEEA. Deletions cut 1 base from V and 3 bases from J, with 7 bases between. The CDR3 is 13 residues long. The CDR3 sequence: CASSLGPHYEQYF. The DNA for the CDR3 is TGTGCCAGCAGCTTAGGTCCCCACTACGAGCAGTACTTC.

As concerns this clone: A much larger clonotype is one base distant, so this may be a read error. This chain joins TRBV27 and TRBJ2-7; 14 bases agree with TRBD2. The trim removed 6 bases at V and 6 bases at J, leaving 4 bases unmatched. The CDR3 is made up of 14 amino acids. Germline CDR1 reads MNHEY; CDR2 reads SMNVEV (reference sequence). The CDR3: CASRPGLAGAEQYF. In nucleotides, the CDR3 is TGTGCCAGCAGACCGGGACTAGCGGGAGCCGAGCAGTACTTC.

The chain is built from TRBV3-1 (or the pseudogene TRBV3-2) and TRBJ2-2; a possible D gene is TRBD1 (6 bases). V was pared by 4 bases and J by 4 bases, with 10 bases between. The germline gives CDR1 LGHDT, CDR2 YNNKEL (reference sequence). The CDR3 sequence is 14 residues long. The CDR3 coding sequence is TGTGCCAGCAGCCTACAGGGTAGCACCGGGGAGCTGTTTTTT. Translated, it gives CASSLQGSTGELFF.

V is TRBV30 and J is TRBJ2-5; 7 nucleotides line up with TRBD1. The CDR3 covers 12 residues. Looked up from germline, CDR1 is GTSNPN and CDR2 is SVGIG (reference sequence). Trimming removed 4 bases from V and 6 bases from J; junction bases left unmatched: 5. The CDR3 bases are TGTGCCTGGACAGGGGGTGGACAGACCCAGTACTTC. The encoded protein is CAWTGGGQTQYF.

The chain carries TRBV6-6 and TRBJ2-5; D is possibly TRBD1 or TRBD2 (6 bases each). Trimming removed 4 bases at V and 1 base at J, with 13 bases between. The CDR3 consists of 15 residues. The V gene's germline CDR1 is MNHNY and CDR2 SVGAGI (reference sequence). CDR3 DNA: TGTGCCAGCAGTTCCCTTTCGGGGGCCCAAGAGACCCAGTACTTC. This sequence encodes CASSSLSGAQETQYF.

V gene TRBV5-4 combines with J gene TRBJ1-1; D ambiguous. This CDR3 is built from 14 residues. CDR1 is SGHNT, CDR2 YYREEE, per germline (reference sequence). Trimming shortened V by 3 bases and J by 1 base, and 10 bases separated the two germline ends. This CDR3 is CASSSPGPNTEAFF. The CDR3 DNA follows: TGTGCCAGCAGCTCCCCAGGACCGAACACTGAAGCTTTCTTT.

The chain joins TRBV7-9 to TRBJ1-1; possibly TRBD1 for D (5 bases). CDR3 length equals 13 residues. The V and J ends lost 2 bases and 3 bases respectively, with 7 bases between them. Germline lookup yields CDR1 SEHNR and CDR2 FQNEAQ (reference sequence). As DNA, the CDR3 is TGTGCCAGCAGCTTAATGGGGGACACTGAAGCTTTCTTT. This encodes CASSLMGDTEAFF.

V and J are TRBV6-5 and TRBJ1-2, with no clear D. V dropped 1 base and J dropped 3 bases, with 9 bases sitting between them. This CDR3 spans 14 amino acids. Per the germline V gene, CDR1 is MNHEY and CDR2 is SVGAGI. The chain's CDR3 is CASSYLFTDYGYTF. CDR3 DNA: TGTGCCAGCAGTTACTTGTTCACAGACTATGGCTACACCTTC.

V usage is TRBV7-2 and J usage is TRBJ2-3, with 14 bases fitting TRBD2. In germline, CDR1 is SGHTA, CDR2 FQGNSA. J was trimmed by 5 bases and V by 5 bases; bases with no gene match: 9. The CDR3 sequence is 17 residues long. Here the CDR3 DNA reads TGTGCCAGCAGCCCCTTGACTAGCGGGAGGGCCGGAGATACGCAGTATTTT. It specifies CASSPLTSGRAGDTQYF.